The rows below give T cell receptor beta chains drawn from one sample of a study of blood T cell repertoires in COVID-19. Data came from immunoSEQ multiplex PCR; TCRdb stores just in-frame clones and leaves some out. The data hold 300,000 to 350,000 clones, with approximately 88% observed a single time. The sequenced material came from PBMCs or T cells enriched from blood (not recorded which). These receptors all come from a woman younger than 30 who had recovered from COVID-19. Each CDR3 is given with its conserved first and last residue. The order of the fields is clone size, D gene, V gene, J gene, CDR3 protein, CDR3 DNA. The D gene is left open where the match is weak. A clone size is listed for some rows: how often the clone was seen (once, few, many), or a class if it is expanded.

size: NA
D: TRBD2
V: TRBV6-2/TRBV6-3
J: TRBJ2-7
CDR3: CASSSRLGTSGGFAYEQYF
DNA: TGTGCCAGCAGTTCAAGACTCGGGACTAGCGGGGGATTCGCTTACGAGCAGTACTTC

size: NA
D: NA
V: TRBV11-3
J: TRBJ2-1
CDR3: CASSLDSRGRNEQFF
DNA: TGTGCCAGCAGCTTAGATTCCCGGGGTCGGAATGAGCAGTTCTTC

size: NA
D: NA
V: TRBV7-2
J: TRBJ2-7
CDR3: CASQGPGSYEQYF
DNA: TGTGCCAGCCAGGGGCCTGGCTCCTACGAGCAGTACTTC

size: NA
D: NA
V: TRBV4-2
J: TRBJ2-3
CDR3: CASSRLDAYTQYF
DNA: TGTGCCAGCAGCCGGCTAGATGCTTATACGCAGTATTTT

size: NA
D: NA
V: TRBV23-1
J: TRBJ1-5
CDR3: CASSQLRQACFPHF
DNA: TGCGCCAGCAGTCAATTAAGGCAGGCCTGCTTCCCGCATTTT

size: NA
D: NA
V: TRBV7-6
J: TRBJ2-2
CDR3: CASSSRTPETGELFF
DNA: TGTGCCAGCAGCTCCCGGACACCTGAAACCGGGGAGCTGTTTTTT

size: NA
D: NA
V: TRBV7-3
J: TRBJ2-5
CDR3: CASSYLGPKETQYF
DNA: TGTGCCAGCAGCTATCTGGGGCCAAAAGAGACCCAGTACTTC

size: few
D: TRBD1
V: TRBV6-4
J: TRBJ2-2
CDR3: CASSPTGENTGELFF
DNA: TGTGCCAGCAGTCCGACAGGGGAGAACACCGGGGAGCTGTTTTTT

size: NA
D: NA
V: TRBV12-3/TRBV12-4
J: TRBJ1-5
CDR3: CASRTRDQPQHF
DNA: TGTGCCAGCAGGACACGAGATCAGCCCCAGCATTTT

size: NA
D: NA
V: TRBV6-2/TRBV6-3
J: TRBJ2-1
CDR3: CASSSFYNEQFF
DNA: TGTGCCAGCAGTTCCTTTTACAATGAGCAGTTCTTC

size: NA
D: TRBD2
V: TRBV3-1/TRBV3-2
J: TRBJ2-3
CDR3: CASSRRTSGGNTDTQYF
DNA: TGTGCCAGCAGCCGACGGACTAGCGGGGGAAACACAGATACGCAGTATTTT

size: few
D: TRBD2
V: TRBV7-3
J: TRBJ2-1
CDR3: CASSLILAGVNEQFF
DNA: TGTGCCAGCAGCTTAATACTAGCGGGAGTCAATGAGCAGTTCTTC

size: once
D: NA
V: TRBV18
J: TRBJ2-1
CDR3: CASSPGEGVNNEQFF
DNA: TGTGCCAGCTCACCAGGGGAAGGGGTCAACAATGAGCAGTTCTTC

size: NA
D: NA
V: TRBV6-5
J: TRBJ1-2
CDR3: CASSYAGGVGYTF
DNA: TGTGCCAGCAGTTACGCGGGAGGCGTTGGCTACACCTTC

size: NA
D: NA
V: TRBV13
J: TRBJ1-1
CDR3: CASSRPTGEDTEAFF
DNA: TGTGCCAGCAGCCGACCGACCGGTGAGGACACTGAAGCTTTCTTT